This T cell receptor (beta chain) was captured in a study of shared clonotypes between healthy human individuals. Whole-study context: The study used three CD4 naive, three CD4 memory, two CD8 naive and one CD8 memory plate per donor. Study-level findings and limits: About 5.2% was the fraction of naive CD4 clonotypes found shared across a few donors. Although depth was large, rarefaction showed that sequencing of the sorted subsets was incomplete.

This CDR3 is 14 amino acids long. The germline gives CDR1 SGHAT, CDR2 FQNNGV. Trimming removed 6 bases from V and 5 bases from J, with 17 bases in between. Sorted-subset replicate PCR reactions contained 150 to 200 ng DNA, corresponding to roughly 29,000 T cell genomes. The assay was immunoSEQ multiplex PCR, and TCRdb's table has in-frame clones only and misses some. The sample has about 2.4 million clones, approximately 94% seen once. In regard to this clone: Antigen unknown.

Sample: naive CD4+ T cells from PBMCs. Regarding subset: CD45RA+ positively selected. The chain joins TRBV11-2 to TRBJ2-7; D perhaps matches TRBD2 (5 bases). This receptor was taken from a man younger than 35 in good health. Some clones in this sample may be carry-over from other donors' samples. In DNA form, the CDR3 reads TGTGCCAGCAGAAGGACTCCCTACCTTCACGAGCAGTACTTC. The encoded protein is CASRRTPYLHEQYF.